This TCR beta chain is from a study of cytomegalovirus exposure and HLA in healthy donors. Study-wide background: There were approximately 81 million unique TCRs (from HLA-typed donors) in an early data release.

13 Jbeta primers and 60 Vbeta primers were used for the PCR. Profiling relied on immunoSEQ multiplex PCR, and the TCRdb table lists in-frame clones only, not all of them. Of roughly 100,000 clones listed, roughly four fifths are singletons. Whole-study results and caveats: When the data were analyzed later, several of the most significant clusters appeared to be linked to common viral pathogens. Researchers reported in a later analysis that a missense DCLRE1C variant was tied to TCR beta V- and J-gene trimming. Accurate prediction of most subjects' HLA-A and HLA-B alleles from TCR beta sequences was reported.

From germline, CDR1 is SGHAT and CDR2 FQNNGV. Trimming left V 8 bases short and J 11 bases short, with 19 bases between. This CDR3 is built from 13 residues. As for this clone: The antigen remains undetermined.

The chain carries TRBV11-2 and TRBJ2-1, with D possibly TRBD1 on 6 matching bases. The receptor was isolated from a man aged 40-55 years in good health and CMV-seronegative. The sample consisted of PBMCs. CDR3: CASGTNHGTQQFF. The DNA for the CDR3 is TGTGCCAGCGGCACCAACCACGGGACACAGCAGTTCTTC.